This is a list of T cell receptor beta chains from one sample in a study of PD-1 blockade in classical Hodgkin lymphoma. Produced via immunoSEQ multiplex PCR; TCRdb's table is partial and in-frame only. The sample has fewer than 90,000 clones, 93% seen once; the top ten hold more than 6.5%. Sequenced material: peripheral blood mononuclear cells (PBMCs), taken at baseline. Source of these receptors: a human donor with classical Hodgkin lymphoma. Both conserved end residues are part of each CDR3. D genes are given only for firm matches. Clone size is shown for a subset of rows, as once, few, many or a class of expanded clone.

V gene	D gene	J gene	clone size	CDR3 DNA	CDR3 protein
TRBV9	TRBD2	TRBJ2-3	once	TGTGCCAGCAGCGTAGCAGGGGCGACTAGCGGGGGACCCACAGATACGCAGTATTTT	CASSVAGATSGGPTDTQYF
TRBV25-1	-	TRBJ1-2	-	TGTGCCAGCAGTGAAGCGTATGGCTATGGCTACACCTTC	CASSEAYGYGYTF
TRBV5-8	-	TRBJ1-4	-	TGTGCCAGCAGCTCCGGGACATTGAATGAAAAACTGTTTTTT	CASSSGTLNEKLFF
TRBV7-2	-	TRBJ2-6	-	TGTGCCAGCAGCTTCGCTGGGGCCAACGTCCTGACTTTC	CASSFAGANVLTF
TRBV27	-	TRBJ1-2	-	TGTGCCAGCAGTTTAGAGGGATTGATCGGTGGCTACACCTTC	CASSLEGLIGGYTF
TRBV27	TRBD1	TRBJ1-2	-	TGTGCCAGCAGCACCGACAGGGTAGGCTACACCTTC	CASSTDRVGYTF
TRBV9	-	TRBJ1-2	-	TGTGCCAGCAGCCCGTCAATCGACCCTGTTTATGGCTACACCTTC	CASSPSIDPVYGYTF
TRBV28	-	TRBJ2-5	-	TGTGCCAGCAGTACCGGAGGGGGGCAAGAGACCCAGTACTTC	CASSTGGGQETQYF
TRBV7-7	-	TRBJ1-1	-	TGTGCCAGCAGCTTTAGTGTTAACACTGAAGCTTTCTTT	CASSFSVNTEAFF
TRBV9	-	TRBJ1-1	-	TGTGCCAGCAGCGTCGGAGGGGCGACTGAAGCTTTCTTT	CASSVGGATEAFF
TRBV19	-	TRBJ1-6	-	TGTGCCAGTAGTATAGAAGGTTCACCCCTCCACTTT	CASSIEGSPLHF
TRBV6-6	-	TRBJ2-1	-	TGTGCCAGCAGAACTTCGACGTACAATGAGCAGTTCTTC	CASRTSTYNEQFF
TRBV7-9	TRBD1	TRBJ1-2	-	TGTGCCAGCAGCTCAGACAGGGGCGCGGGAATCTATGGCTACACCTTC	CASSSDRGAGIYGYTF
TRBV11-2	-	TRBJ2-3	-	TGTGCCAGCAGCTTAGTACAGTACACAGATACGCAGTATTTT	CASSLVQYTDTQYF
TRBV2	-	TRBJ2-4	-	TGTGCCAGCAGTGAAGAGGCAGGGGGAGGTCAGTACTTC	CASSEEAGGGQYF
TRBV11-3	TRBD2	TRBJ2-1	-	TGTGCCAGCAGCTCGGCTAGCGGGAGGTCCTACAATGAGCAGTTCTTC	CASSSASGRSYNEQFF
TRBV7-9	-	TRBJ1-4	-	TGTGCCAGCAGCCCAGAGACAGGTCCTAATGAAAAACTGTTTTTT	CASSPETGPNEKLFF
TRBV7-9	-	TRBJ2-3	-	TGTGCCAGCAGCCAAACAGGGGAGGGCACAGATACGCAGTATTTT	CASSQTGEGTDTQYF
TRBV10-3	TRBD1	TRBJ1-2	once	TGTGCCATCAGTGAAGGACAGGGGTTGTATGGCTACACCTTC	CAISEGQGLYGYTF
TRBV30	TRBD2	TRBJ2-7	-	TGTGCCTGGAGTATGGGGATCCTAGCGGGGGGCCGGGAGCAGTACTTC	CAWSMGILAGGREQYF
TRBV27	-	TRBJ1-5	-	TGTGCCAGCAGTTTATTCTCCGGGACTAGCAATCAGCCCCAGCATTTT	CASSLFSGTSNQPQHF
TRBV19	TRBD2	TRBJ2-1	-	TGTGCCAGTAACCCTAGCGGGACCCGACACCCGGGGAATGAGCAGTTCTTC	CASNPSGTRHPGNEQFF